This T cell receptor beta chain stems from a study of blood T cell repertoires in COVID-19. Sequencing used immunoSEQ multiplex PCR; TCRdb keeps in-frame clones, though not all of them. The sample records fewer than 150,000 clones, around 86% being singletons. Individuals aged about 18 to 100 years were recruited from 24 US areas. Donors of Cohort 3 who recovered were those that had two negative PCRs, clearance, or symptom resolution. The length of the CDR3 is 17 residues. V lost 4 bases to trimming and J lost 3 bases; unmatched junction nucleotides: 8. Germline CDR1 is ENHRY and CDR2 is SYGVKD. This clonotype was obtained from a man aged 25-45 years who had recovered from COVID-19. The chain joins TRBV10-3 to TRBJ2-3; the match to TRBD2 covers 12 bases. Source material: PBMCs or T cells enriched from blood (not recorded which). CDR3: CAISGALAGGLTDTQYF. DNA of the CDR3: TGTGCCATCAGTGGAGCACTAGCGGGAGGTTTAACAGATACGCAGTATTTT.